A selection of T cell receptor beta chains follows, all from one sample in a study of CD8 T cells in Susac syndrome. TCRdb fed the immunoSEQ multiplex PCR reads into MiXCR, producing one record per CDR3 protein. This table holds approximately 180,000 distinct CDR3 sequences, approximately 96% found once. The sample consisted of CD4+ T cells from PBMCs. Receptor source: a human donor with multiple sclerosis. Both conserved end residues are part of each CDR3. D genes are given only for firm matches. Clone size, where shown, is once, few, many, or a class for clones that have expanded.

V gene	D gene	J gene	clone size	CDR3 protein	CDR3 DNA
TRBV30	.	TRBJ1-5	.	CAWSSGGTQPQHF	TGTGCCTGGAGTTCGGGCGGGACTCAGCCCCAGCATTTT
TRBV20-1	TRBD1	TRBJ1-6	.	CSAPSRDRGHSPLHF	TGCAGTGCTCCGTCTCGGGACAGGGGACATTCACCCCTCCACTTT
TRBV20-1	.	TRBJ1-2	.	CSAREEPGYTF	TGCAGTGCTAGAGAAGAACCTGGCTACACCTTC
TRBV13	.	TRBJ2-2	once	CASRPIQWGNTGELFF	TGTGCCAGCAGACCGATTCAGTGGGGGAACACCGGGGAGCTGTTTTTT
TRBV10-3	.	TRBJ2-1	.	CAISETGSGEQFF	TGTGCCATCAGTGAGACGGGGTCCGGGGAGCAGTTCTTC
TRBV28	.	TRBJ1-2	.	CASRAAISYGYTF	TGTGCCAGCAGGGCTGCAATCTCCTATGGCTACACCTTC
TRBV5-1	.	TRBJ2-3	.	CASSLAIRLDTQYF	TGCGCCAGCAGCTTGGCAATCCGACTCGATACGCAGTATTTT
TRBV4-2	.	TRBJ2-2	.	CASSQDHRTGELFF	TGTGCCAGCAGCCAAGATCACAGAACCGGGGAGCTGTTTTTT
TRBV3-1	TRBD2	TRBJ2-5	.	CASSQGGGSGGKTQYF	TGTGCCAGCAGCCAAGGCGGGGGGTCTGGTGGAAAGACCCAGTACTTC
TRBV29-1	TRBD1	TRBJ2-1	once	CSVGRGPHNEQFF	TGCAGCGTTGGTAGGGGGCCGCACAATGAGCAGTTCTTC
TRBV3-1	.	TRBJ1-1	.	CASSPLMGGTEAFF	TGTGCCAGCAGCCCGCTCATGGGGGGAACTGAAGCTTTCTTT
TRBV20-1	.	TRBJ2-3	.	CSAAPEGGTQYF	TGCAGTGCTGCCCCGGAGGGCGGTACGCAGTATTTT
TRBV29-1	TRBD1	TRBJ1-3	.	CSVETGARGTIYF	TGCAGCGTTGAGACAGGGGCGAGGGGCACCATATATTTT
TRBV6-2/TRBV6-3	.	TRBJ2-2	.	CASSGLLNTGELFF	TGTGCCAGCAGTGGACTGCTGAACACCGGGGAGCTGTTTTTT
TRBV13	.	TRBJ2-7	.	CASSLALSSYEQYF	TGTGCCAGCAGCTTAGCGTTGAGCTCCTACGAGCAGTACTTC
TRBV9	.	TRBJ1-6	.	CASSVAVGQNSPLHF	TGTGCCAGCAGCGTAGCGGTGGGTCAGAATTCACCCCTCCACTTT
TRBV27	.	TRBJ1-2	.	CASSFRVGVNYGYTF	TGTGCCAGCAGTTTCAGGGTTGGAGTAAACTATGGCTACACCTTC
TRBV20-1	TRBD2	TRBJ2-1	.	CSARDGGGAAVEQFF	TGCAGTGCTAGAGACGGCGGGGGGGCCGCGGTCGAGCAGTTCTTC
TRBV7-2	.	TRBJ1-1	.	CASSTRPGQTFTEAFF	TGTGCCAGCAGCACCCGCCCAGGACAGACATTCACTGAAGCTTTCTTT
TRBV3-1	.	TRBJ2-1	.	CASSRKGLISYNEQFF	TGTGCCAGCAGTCGTAAGGGACTGATCTCCTACAATGAGCAGTTCTTC
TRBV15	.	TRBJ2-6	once	CATSVRKEANVLTF	TGTGCCACCAGCGTACGTAAGGAAGCCAACGTCCTGACTTTC
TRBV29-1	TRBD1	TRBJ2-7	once	CSVGGQGAGYEQYF	TGCAGCGTAGGAGGACAGGGGGCTGGGTACGAGCAGTACTTC
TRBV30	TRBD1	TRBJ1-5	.	CAWSVVRGKQPQHF	TGTGCCTGGAGTGTAGTCAGGGGGAAACAGCCCCAGCATTTT
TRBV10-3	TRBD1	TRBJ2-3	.	CAINNRGTESDTQYF	TGTGCCATCAATAACAGGGGTACCGAATCAGATACGCAGTATTTT
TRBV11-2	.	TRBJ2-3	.	CASSSSKGFLTDTQYF	TGTGCCAGCAGCTCGTCCAAGGGCTTTCTCACAGATACGCAGTATTTT
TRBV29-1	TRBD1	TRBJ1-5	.	CSVATTGLSNQPQHF	TGCAGCGTTGCAACGACAGGGTTGAGCAATCAGCCCCAGCATTTT
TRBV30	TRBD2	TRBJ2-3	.	CAWSDSQRGGTDTQYF	TGTGCCTGGAGTGACTCCCAGCGGGGGGGCACAGATACGCAGTATTTT
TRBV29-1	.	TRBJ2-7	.	CSVASVLLDEQYF	TGCAGCGTCGCCTCGGTCCTGCTAGACGAGCAGTACTTC
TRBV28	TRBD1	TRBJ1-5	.	CASSPQGRGSDQPQHF	TGTGCCAGCAGCCCACAGGGGAGGGGGTCGGATCAGCCCCAGCATTTT
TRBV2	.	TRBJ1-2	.	CASSVVGIGYTF	TGTGCCAGCAGTGTAGTCGGGATTGGCTACACCTTC
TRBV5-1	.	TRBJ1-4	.	CASSPQGPNEKLFF	TGCGCCAGCAGCCCACAGGGACCTAATGAAAAACTGTTTTTT
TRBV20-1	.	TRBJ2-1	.	CSAPPTAKSPTYNEQFF	TGCAGTGCCCCTCCCACAGCGAAATCCCCCACCTACAATGAGCAGTTCTTC